Listed below are T cell receptor beta chains from one sample, sequenced in a study of shared clonotypes between healthy human individuals. Sequenced by immunoSEQ multiplex PCR; TCRdb stores in-frame clones only, minus some. The repertoire includes around 620,000 clones, approximately 95% of them detected once, and about 0.11% sits in the top ten. Material for sequencing was naive CD8+ T cells sorted from blood. The receptors derive from a young woman in good health. Both conserved end residues are part of each CDR3. The order of the fields is J gene, D gene, V gene, clone size, CDR3 protein, CDR3 DNA. A D gene is named only where the DNA matches it firmly. Part of the rows lack a size; the others show once, few, many or a class for expanded clones.

TRBJ2-7 NA TRBV28 once CASSNPLPTSFRLYEQYF TGTGCCAGCAGCAATCCCTTACCAACTAGCTTCCGCCTCTACGAGCAGTACTTC
TRBJ2-1 NA TRBV30 NA CAWSAGPGEQFF TGTGCCTGGAGTGCCGGACCTGGTGAGCAGTTCTTC
TRBJ2-7 TRBD1 TRBV5-8 NA CASSLTRDRVTYEQYF TGTGCCAGCAGCTTAACCCGGGACAGGGTAACCTACGAGCAGTACTTC
TRBJ2-7 NA TRBV27 NA CASSPSAGPISNEQYF TGTGCCAGCAGTCCGTCCGCGGGGCCGATCTCGAACGAGCAGTACTTC
TRBJ1-5 NA TRBV4-1 NA CASSQSDSGLWIQHF TGCGCCAGCAGCCAGTCGGACAGTGGGTTGTGGATCCAGCATTTT
TRBJ2-3 NA TRBV7-9 NA CASSGTYSDTQYF TGTGCCAGCAGCGGGACCTACTCAGATACGCAGTATTTT
TRBJ2-7 TRBD1 TRBV7-9 NA CASSSWDRGREQYF TGTGCCAGCAGCTCGTGGGACAGGGGACGCGAGCAGTACTTC
TRBJ2-7 TRBD1 TRBV5-5 NA CASSRDRGNYEQYF TGTGCCAGCAGCAGGGACAGGGGAAACTACGAGCAGTACTTC
TRBJ2-7 TRBD1 TRBV28 NA CASSLDRGRSYEQYF TGTGCCAGCAGTTTAGACAGGGGGCGATCCTACGAGCAGTACTTC
TRBJ2-3 NA TRBV5-4 NA CASSALDTQYF TGTGCCAGCAGCGCGCTAGATACGCAGTATTTT
TRBJ2-7 TRBD1 TRBV28 NA CASSFDRGTLYEQYF TGTGCCAGCAGTTTTGACAGGGGAACCCTCTACGAGCAGTACTTC
TRBJ2-3 TRBD1 TRBV27 NA CASSPGTAFLDTQYF TGTGCCAGCAGCCCAGGGACAGCATTTTTAGATACGCAGTATTTT
TRBJ2-5 NA TRBV27 NA CASSPTILETQYF TGTGCCAGCAGTCCTACTATATTAGAGACCCAGTACTTC
TRBJ2-7 TRBD1 TRBV6-5 NA CASSLGTASYEQYF TGTGCCAGCAGTTTGGGGACAGCAAGCTACGAGCAGTACTTC
TRBJ2-3 NA TRBV4-1 NA CASSQVAEVLADTQYF TGCGCCAGCAGCCAAGTAGCGGAAGTACTGGCGGATACGCAGTATTTT
TRBJ1-1 NA TRBV19 few CASSVQKGSEAFF TGTGCCAGTAGTGTGCAGAAGGGCTCTGAAGCTTTCTTT
TRBJ2-1 TRBD2 TRBV27 NA CASRQGLELLNEQFF TGTGCCAGCAGACAGGGACTAGAGCTCCTCAATGAGCAGTTCTTC